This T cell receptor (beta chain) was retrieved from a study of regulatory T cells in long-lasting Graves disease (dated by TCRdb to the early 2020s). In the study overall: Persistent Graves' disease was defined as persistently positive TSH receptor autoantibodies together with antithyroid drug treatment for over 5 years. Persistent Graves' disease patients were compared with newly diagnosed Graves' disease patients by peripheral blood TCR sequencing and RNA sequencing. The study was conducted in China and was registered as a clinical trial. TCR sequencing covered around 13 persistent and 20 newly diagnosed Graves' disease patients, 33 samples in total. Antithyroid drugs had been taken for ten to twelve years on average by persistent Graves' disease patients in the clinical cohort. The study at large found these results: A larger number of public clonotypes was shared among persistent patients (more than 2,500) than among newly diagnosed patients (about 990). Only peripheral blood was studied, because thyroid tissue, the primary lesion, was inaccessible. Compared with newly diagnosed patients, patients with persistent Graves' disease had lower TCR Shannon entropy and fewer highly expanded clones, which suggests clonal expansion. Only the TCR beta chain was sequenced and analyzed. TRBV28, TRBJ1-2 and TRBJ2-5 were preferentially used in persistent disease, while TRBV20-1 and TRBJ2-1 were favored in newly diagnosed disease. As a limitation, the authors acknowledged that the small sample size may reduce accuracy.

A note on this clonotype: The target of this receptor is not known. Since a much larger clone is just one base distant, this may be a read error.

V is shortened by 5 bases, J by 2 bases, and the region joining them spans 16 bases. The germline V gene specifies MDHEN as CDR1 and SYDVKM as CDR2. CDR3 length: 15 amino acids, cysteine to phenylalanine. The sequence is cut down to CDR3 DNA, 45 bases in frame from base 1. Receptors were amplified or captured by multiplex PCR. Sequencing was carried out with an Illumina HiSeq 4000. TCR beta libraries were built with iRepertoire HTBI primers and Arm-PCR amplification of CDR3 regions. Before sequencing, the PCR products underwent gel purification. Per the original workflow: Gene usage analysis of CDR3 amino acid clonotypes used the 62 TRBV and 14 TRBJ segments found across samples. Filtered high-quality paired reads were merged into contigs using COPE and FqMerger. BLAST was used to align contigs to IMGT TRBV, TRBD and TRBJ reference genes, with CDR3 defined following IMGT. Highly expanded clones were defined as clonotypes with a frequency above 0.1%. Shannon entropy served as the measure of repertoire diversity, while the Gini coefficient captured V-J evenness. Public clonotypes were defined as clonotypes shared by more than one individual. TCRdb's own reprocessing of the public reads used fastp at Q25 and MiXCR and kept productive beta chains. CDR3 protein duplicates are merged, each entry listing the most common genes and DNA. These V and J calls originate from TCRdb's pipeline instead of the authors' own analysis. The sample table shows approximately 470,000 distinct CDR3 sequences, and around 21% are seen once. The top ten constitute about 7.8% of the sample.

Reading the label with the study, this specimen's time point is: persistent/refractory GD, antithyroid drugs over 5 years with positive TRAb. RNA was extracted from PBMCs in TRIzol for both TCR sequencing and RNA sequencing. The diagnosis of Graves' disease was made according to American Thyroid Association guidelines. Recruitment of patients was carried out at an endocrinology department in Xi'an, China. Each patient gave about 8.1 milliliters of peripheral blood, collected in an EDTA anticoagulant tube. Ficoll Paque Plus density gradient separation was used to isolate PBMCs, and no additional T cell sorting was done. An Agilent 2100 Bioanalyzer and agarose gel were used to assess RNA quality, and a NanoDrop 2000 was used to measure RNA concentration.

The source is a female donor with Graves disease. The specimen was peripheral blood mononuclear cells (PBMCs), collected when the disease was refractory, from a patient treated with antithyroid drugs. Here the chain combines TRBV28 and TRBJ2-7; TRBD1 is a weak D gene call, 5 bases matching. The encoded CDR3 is CASSDVAGRAYEQYF. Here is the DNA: TGTGCCAGCAGTGATGTGGCTGGCAGGGCCTACGAGCAGTACTTC.